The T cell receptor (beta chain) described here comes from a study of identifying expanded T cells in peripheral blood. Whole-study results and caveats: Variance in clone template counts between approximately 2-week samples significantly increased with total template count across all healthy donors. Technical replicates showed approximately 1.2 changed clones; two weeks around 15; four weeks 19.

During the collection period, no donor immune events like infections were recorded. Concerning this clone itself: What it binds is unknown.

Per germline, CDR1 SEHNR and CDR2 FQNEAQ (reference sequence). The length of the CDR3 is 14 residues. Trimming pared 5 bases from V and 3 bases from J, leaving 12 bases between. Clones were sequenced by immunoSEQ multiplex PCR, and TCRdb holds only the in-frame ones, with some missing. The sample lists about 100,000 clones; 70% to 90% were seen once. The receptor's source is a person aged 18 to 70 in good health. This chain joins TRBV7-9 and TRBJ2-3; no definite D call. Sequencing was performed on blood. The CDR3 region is CASSPVATTDTQYF. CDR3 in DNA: TGTGCCAGCAGCCCCGTGGCCACGACAGATACGCAGTATTTT.